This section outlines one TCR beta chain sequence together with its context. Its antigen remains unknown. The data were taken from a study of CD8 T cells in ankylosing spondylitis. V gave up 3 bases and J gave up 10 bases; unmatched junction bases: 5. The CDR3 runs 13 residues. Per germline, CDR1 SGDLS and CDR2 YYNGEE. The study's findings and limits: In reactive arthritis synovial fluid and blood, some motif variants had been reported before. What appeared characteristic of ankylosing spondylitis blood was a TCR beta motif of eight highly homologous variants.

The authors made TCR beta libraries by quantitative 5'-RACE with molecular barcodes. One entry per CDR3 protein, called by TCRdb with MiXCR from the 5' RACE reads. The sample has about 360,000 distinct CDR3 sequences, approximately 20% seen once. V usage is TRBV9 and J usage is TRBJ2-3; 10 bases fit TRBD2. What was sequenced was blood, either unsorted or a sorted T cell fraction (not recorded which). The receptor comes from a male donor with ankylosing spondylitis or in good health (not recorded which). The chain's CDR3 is CASSDSGGRPQYF. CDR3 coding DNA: TGTGCCAGCAGCGATAGCGGGGGGCGGCCGCAGTATTTT.